A selection of T cell receptor beta chains follows, all from one sample in a study of blood T cells in healthy people across ages. TCRdb re-called the 5' RACE reads through MiXCR, storing one row per CDR3 protein. The sample holds more than 1,400,000 distinct CDR3 sequences, 42% seen once. The sample taken for sequencing was blood. The receptor source for this set is a woman between 18 and 29 years old in good health. Each CDR3 is given with its conserved first and last residue. D genes are given only for firm matches. Clone sizes are given selectively: once, few, many, or a class where the clone is expanded.

j_call,d_call,clone_size,v_call,cdr3_aa,cdr3_nt
TRBJ1-2,TRBD1,NA,TRBV18,CASSPRDRGIDGYTF,TGTGCCAGCTCACCCCGGGACAGGGGGATTGATGGCTACACCTTC
TRBJ2-3,NA,NA,TRBV2,CAILIAGRFTDTQYF,TGTGCCATCCTGATTGCGGGACGCTTCACAGATACGCAGTATTTT
TRBJ2-4,TRBD1,NA,TRBV25-1,CASSDLDRADIQYF,TGTGCCAGCAGTGATCTGGACAGGGCGGACATTCAGTACTTC
TRBJ1-2,NA,NA,TRBV2,CASSEQQVYGYTF,TGTGCCAGCAGTGAACAACAGGTCTATGGCTACACCTTC
TRBJ1-1,NA,NA,TRBV4-1,CASSSRTEEAFF,TGCGCCAGCAGCTCCCGGACGGAAGAAGCTTTCTTT
TRBJ2-1,NA,few,TRBV27,CASSPKWVADEQFF,TGTGCCAGCAGCCCCAAATGGGTTGCCGATGAGCAGTTCTTC
TRBJ2-7,NA,NA,TRBV4-2,CASSQMEAYEQYF,TGTGCCAGCAGCCAAATGGAGGCCTACGAGCAGTACTTC
TRBJ1-2,NA,NA,TRBV19,CASSMGTNYGYTF,TGTGCCAGTAGTATGGGCACCAACTATGGCTACACCTTC
TRBJ2-3,TRBD2,NA,TRBV24-1,CATSGVTSGGPPSTDTQYF,TGTGCCACCAGTGGGGTGACTAGCGGGGGGCCCCCCAGCACAGATACGCAGTATTTT
TRBJ2-7,NA,NA,TRBV6-1,CASRAGLREQYF,TGTGCCAGCAGGGCGGGCTTGAGGGAGCAGTACTTC
TRBJ2-5,NA,NA,TRBV4-1,CASSQDPEETQYF,TGCGCCAGCAGCCAAGATCCAGAAGAGACCCAGTACTTC
TRBJ2-2,NA,NA,TRBV29-1,CSGEGGLTGELFF,TGCAGCGGTGAGGGGGGATTAACCGGGGAGCTGTTTTTT
TRBJ2-3,NA,NA,TRBV12-3/TRBV12-4,CASRSSSEDTQYF,TGTGCCAGCCGGTCATCTAGCGAGGATACGCAGTATTTT
TRBJ1-2,NA,NA,TRBV10-3,CAITGDGDYRGYTF,TGTGCCATCACGGGGGACGGGGATTATCGGGGCTACACCTTC
TRBJ2-3,NA,few,TRBV5-1,CASSPRQVSSTDTQYF,TGCGCCAGCAGCCCCCGCCAAGTCTCTAGCACAGATACGCAGTATTTT
TRBJ2-1,NA,few,TRBV6-5,CASSSRPVGYNEQFF,TGTGCCAGCAGTTCCCGACCGGTGGGGTACAATGAGCAGTTCTTC
TRBJ2-7,TRBD2,NA,TRBV7-9,CASSLWGAGDYEQYF,TGTGCCAGCAGCTTATGGGGAGCGGGGGACTACGAGCAGTACTTC
TRBJ1-1,NA,few,TRBV7-9,CASSSRTENTEAFF,TGTGCCAGCAGCTCCCGGACAGAGAACACTGAAGCTTTCTTT
TRBJ2-4,NA,many,TRBV11-2,CASSLALAKNIQYF,TGTGCCAGCAGCCTGGCCCTAGCCAAAAACATTCAGTACTTC
TRBJ1-5,TRBD1,NA,TRBV5-6,CASSGSGQGHVDQPQHF,TGTGCCAGCAGCGGATCTGGACAGGGCCATGTGGATCAGCCCCAGCATTTT
TRBJ1-5,NA,few,TRBV2,CASSGAGIQPQHF,TGTGCCAGCAGTGGGGCGGGTATTCAGCCCCAGCATTTT